This T cell receptor beta chain originates from a study of CD8+ T cells in alopecia areata (dated by TCRdb to 2016 to 2019). Describing the broader study: Treated patients were enrolled in an open-label pilot trial of oral tofacitinib, 5 to 10 mg twice daily, for moderate-to-severe alopecia areata. Patients stayed on tofacitinib for 6 to 18 months and then had 6 months of follow-up off drug so that delayed response and recurrence could be assessed. In treated patients, disease severity was measured using the SALT score, which gives the percentage of scalp surface area affected. High-throughput TCRbeta sequencing was used to examine T cell clonal expansion in alopecia areata in both the C3H/HeJ mouse model and human patients. Scalp tissue and sorted CD4+ and CD8+ peripheral blood T cells from patchy and totalis/universalis alopecia areata patients and from healthy controls were covered by human TCRbeta sequencing. Tofacitinib-treated patients had biopsies at baseline and at 4 and 24 weeks of treatment, with a later scalp biopsy in several patients. Clonality in the scalp was compared among normal scalp (n=4), patchy alopecia areata scalp (n=8), and alopecia totalis/universalis scalp (n=8). RNA was extracted with the PAXgene miRNA kit for fixed scalp, the miRNeasy kit for PBMCs, and the RNeasy kit for mouse skin. Amplification of TCRbeta CDR3 regions was done by immunoSEQ multiplex PCR using 35 Vbeta forward primers and 13 Jbeta reverse primers.

Paper-wide results and their limitations: Scalp TCR repertoire analysis is complicated because resident alphabeta T cells in normal human skin are also sequenced, whereas mouse skin is dominated by gammadelta T cells. Because the treated cohort was small and included a single nonresponder, larger studies are needed to assess links between baseline CD8+ expansion and response. Tofacitinib significantly decreased scalp clonality and the number of expanded CD8+ clones among the top 100 scalp clones. Shared TCR sequences between patients were less evident than in mice, which may be partly attributable to HLA diversity in the patient population. Compared with normal scalp, lesional scalp had higher clonality and more expanded CD8+ clones, particularly in alopecia totalis/universalis, a pattern that suggests antigenic drive. Many expanded lesional clones persisted in scalp and blood during tofacitinib treatment, which may partly explain relapse after stopping treatment.

What this sample's treatment or condition label stands for: oral pan-JAK inhibitor, 5-10 mg twice daily. From alopecia areata patients, peripheral blood was collected along with lesional scalp punch biopsies. PBMCs were separated by density centrifugation and stained for CD3, CD4 and CD8, after which CD4+ and CD8+ T cells were sorted on a FACSAria. This clone is classified as medium-sized (0.01 to 0.1%). It has no known antigen specificity. No per-base quality is available; no much larger clone lies one base away. Here V drops 4 bases and J drops 6 bases, and the junction holds 11 bases not matched to any gene. The CDR3 starts with the cysteine, ends with the phenylalanine, and has 16 residues. Of all the DNA, just the CDR3 is kept, 48 bases in frame from base 1. The CDR1 and CDR2 encoded by the germline V gene (reference sequence) are SEHNR and FQNEAQ. Receptor amplification or capture employed the immunoSEQ multiplex PCR assay. To provide template for TCR sequencing, every sample had RNA extracted and reverse transcribed into cDNA. First-strand cDNA was synthesized with SuperScript III using a 2:1 mix of oligo-dT and random hexamers. A synthetic immune receptor repertoire was used to measure amplification bias, and any remaining bias was corrected computationally. As for the authors' bioinformatics: Raw reads were preprocessed to remove errors, and CDR3 was defined according to IMGT conventions as the region from the conserved cysteine to phenylalanine. Clonality was computed by normalizing Shannon entropy by log2 of the number of productive unique TCRs and subtracting the result from 1. Whether each scalp clone was CD4 or CD8 was inferred by checking scalp TCRbeta sequences against the CD4 and CD8 repertoires from sorted blood. The immuneACCESS repertoire file appears here via TCRdb, limited to in-frame rearrangements. These files lack a portion of the clones; in checked studies, under half of the deficit traces to unresolved V genes, and the cause of the others is not known. From that table come the V and J calls and clone size; the DNA was used to work out D and trimming. Present in this sample are fewer than 100,000 clones, 60% to 80% of which were seen just once. Roughly 17% of the sample is held by the ten biggest clonotypes.

The TCR sequence derives from a human donor with alopecia areata. The chain couples TRBV7-9 to TRBJ2-3; 9 central nucleotides agree with TRBD2. The sequences come from CD8+ T cells sorted from blood, collected at week 44, from a patient treated with tofacitinib. The DNA sequence is given as TGTGCCAGCAGCTCCGCTAGCGGGGTTGTTCCGGATACGCAGTATTTT. This codes for CASSSASGVVPDTQYF.